Listed below are T cell receptor beta chains from one sample, sequenced in a study of blood T cells in healthy people across ages. TCRdb reprocessed the 5' RACE reads with MiXCR, giving one entry per CDR3 protein. This sample has about 1.4 million distinct CDR3 sequences; approximately 59% occur once, and the top ten carry over 5%. The sequenced sample was blood. All receptors derive from a man younger than 30 in good health. Both conserved end residues are part of each CDR3. The D gene is left open where the match is weak. A clone size is listed for some rows: how often the clone was seen (once, few, many), or a class if it is expanded.

d_call	clone_size	j_call	v_call	cdr3_nt	cdr3_aa
.	.	TRBJ1-1	TRBV5-1	TGCGCCAGCAGCTTCTTCCGGGACAACACTGAAGCTTTCTTT	CASSFFRDNTEAFF
.	few	TRBJ2-7	TRBV4-1	TGCGCCAGCAGCCAAGTGGACAGAGGTTACGAGCAGTACTTC	CASSQVDRGYEQYF
.	few	TRBJ2-1	TRBV6-5	TGTGCCAGCAGTTACAGGGGGGCACATGAGCAGTTCTTC	CASSYRGAHEQFF
.	.	TRBJ1-5	TRBV10-3	TGTGCCATCAGCCCTGGGGGTCAGCCCCAGCATTTT	CAISPGGQPQHF
.	.	TRBJ2-6	TRBV7-2	TGTGCCAGCAGCAAGACGGGACTCCTAAACTCTGGGGCCAACGTCCTGACTTTC	CASSKTGLLNSGANVLTF
.	.	TRBJ2-3	TRBV29-1	TGCAGCGTTGACGGTGGGCGGGGGCCGGGTACGCAGTATTTT	CSVDGGRGPGTQYF
TRBD1	.	TRBJ2-3	TRBV5-1	TGCGCCAGCAGCCGCGCAGGGGGATCACAAGATACGCAGTATTTT	CASSRAGGSQDTQYF
TRBD1	once	TRBJ2-7	TRBV27	TGTGCCAGCAGTTTATCGGACAGGGCTATCTACGAGCAGTACTTC	CASSLSDRAIYEQYF
TRBD2	few	TRBJ2-1	TRBV4-2	TGTGCCAGCAGCCAGGGGACTAGACGGAATGAGCAGTTCTTC	CASSQGTRRNEQFF
.	once	TRBJ2-3	TRBV6-1	TGTGCCAGCAGTGAAGTCGGTAGTAGGGCAGATACGCAGTATTTT	CASSEVGSRADTQYF
.	.	TRBJ2-1	TRBV5-1	TGCGCCAGCAGCTTGGCCGAGGGGATTTACAATGAGCAGTTCTTC	CASSLAEGIYNEQFF
.	.	TRBJ2-7	TRBV11-2	TGTGCCAGCAGCTTTGCAGGCCTCTCCTACGAGCAGTACTTC	CASSFAGLSYEQYF
TRBD2	.	TRBJ2-3	TRBV2	TGTGCCAGCAAGTGGTACGCGGGGGGACCAGATACGCAGTATTTT	CASKWYAGGPDTQYF
TRBD1	few	TRBJ1-2	TRBV29-1	TGCAGCGTTTCAAGGACAGGTTCGGGAGGCTACACCTTC	CSVSRTGSGGYTF
.	.	TRBJ2-5	TRBV7-6	TGTGCCAGCAGCCCGACCACGGTCACCGAGACCCAGTACTTC	CASSPTTVTETQYF
TRBD2	.	TRBJ2-3	TRBV20-1	TGCAGTCCCTCCCTAGCGGGGGGCACAGATACGCAGTATTTT	CSPSLAGGTDTQYF
.	.	TRBJ2-7	TRBV7-2	TGTGCCAGCAGCTTAATCGGGCTAACCTACGAGCAGTACTTC	CASSLIGLTYEQYF
.	few	TRBJ2-3	TRBV4-1	TGCGCCAGCAGCCAAGGCACTAAAGCGGCAGATACGCAGTATTTT	CASSQGTKAADTQYF
TRBD1	few	TRBJ1-5	TRBV27	TGTGCCAGCAGTTCCGGACAGGGCCTAAATCAGCCCCAGCATTTT	CASSSGQGLNQPQHF
TRBD1	few	TRBJ1-2	TRBV7-9	TGTGCCAGCAGCTTAGATACCGGGACAGAAGGCGGCTACACCTTC	CASSLDTGTEGGYTF
TRBD2	few	TRBJ2-1	TRBV12-3/TRBV12-4	TGTGCCAGCAGTTTCGGGAGGAGCTCCTACAATGAGCAGTTCTTC	CASSFGRSSYNEQFF
.	.	TRBJ1-3	TRBV5-1	TGCGCCAGCAGCGAAGGACAGCAAAGCTCTGGAAACACCATATATTTT	CASSEGQQSSGNTIYF
.	few	TRBJ1-2	TRBV4-2	TGTGCCAGCAGCCAACAGGAGAACTATGGCTACACCTTC	CASSQQENYGYTF